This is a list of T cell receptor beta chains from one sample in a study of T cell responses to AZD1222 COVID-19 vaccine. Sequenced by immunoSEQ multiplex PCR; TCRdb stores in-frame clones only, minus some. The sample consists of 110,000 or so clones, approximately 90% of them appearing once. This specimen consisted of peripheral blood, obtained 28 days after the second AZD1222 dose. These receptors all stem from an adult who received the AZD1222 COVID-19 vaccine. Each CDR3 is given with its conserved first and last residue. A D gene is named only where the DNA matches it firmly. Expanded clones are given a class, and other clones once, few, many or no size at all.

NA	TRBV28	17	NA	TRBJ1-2	TGTGCCAGCAGTTTGACCGCGGTGGAACAGGGCCAAGGGGGCTACACCTTC	CASSLTAVEQGQGGYTF
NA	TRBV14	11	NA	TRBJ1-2	TGTGCCAGCAGCCAAGTCGGTGGCTACACCTTC	CASSQVGGYTF
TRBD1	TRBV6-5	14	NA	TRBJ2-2	TGTGCCAGCCGAGACAGGGGGCGCACCGGGGAGCTGTTTTTT	CASRDRGRTGELFF
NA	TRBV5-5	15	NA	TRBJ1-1	TGTGCCAGCAGCTTGGCTTTATCGACAGGCAGCAGAGCTTTCTTT	CASSLALSTGSRAFF
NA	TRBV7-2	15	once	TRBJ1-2	TGTGCCAGCAGCTTGGGTCCGGGGCCTAACTATGGCTACACCTTC	CASSLGPGPNYGYTF
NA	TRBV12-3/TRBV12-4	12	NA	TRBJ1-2	TGTGCCAGCAGGAACGCAGGCTATGGCTACACCTTC	CASRNAGYGYTF
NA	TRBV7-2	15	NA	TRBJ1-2	TGTGCCAGCAGCTTAGGCAAATGGGGGTTTGGTGGCTACACCTTC	CASSLGKWGFGGYTF
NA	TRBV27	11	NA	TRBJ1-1	TGTGCCAGCAGTTTCGGGGGGGAAGCTTTCTTT	CASSFGGEAFF
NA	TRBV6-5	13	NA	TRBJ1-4	TGTGCCAGCAGGGATGGACAGCTTGAAAAACTGTTTTTT	CASRDGQLEKLFF
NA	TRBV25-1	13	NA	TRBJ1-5	TGTGCCAGCAGTCTCGCCGTCGATCAGCCCCAGCATTTT	CASSLAVDQPQHF
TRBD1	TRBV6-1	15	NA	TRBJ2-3	TGTGCCAGCAGTGAGCAGGGGGCTTCCACAGATACGCAGTATTTT	CASSEQGASTDTQYF
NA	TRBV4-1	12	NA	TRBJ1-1	TGCGCCAGCAGCCAGGGGAACACTGAAGCTTTCTTT	CASSQGNTEAFF
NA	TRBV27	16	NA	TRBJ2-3	TGTGCCAGCAGTTTGGGCGGAGGGTGGGGCACAGATACGCAGTATTTT	CASSLGGGWGTDTQYF
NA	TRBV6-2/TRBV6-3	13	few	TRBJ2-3	TGTGCCAGCAGCTCTGTTCTAGCTAATACGCAGTATTTT	CASSSVLANTQYF
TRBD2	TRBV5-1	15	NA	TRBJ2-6	TGCGCCAGCAGCTTCGGGGGGGCTGGGGCCAACGTCCTGACTTTC	CASSFGGAGANVLTF
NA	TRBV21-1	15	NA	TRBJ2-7	TGTGCCAGCAGCTTTAACAGGGGGAACTCCTACGAGCAGTACTTC	CASSFNRGNSYEQYF
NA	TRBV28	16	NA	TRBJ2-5	TGTGCCAGCACCAGCGCGACAGGTGCGGTCGGGAAGACCCAGTACTTC	CASTSATGAVGKTQYF
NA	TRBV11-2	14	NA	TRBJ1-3	TGTGCCAGCAGCTTAGGGACAGCTGGAAACACCATATATTTT	CASSLGTAGNTIYF
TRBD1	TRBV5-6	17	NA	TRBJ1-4	TGTGCCAGCAGCTTGGAAGGGCAGGGGGTAACTAATGAAAAACTGTTTTTT	CASSLEGQGVTNEKLFF
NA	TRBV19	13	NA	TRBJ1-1	TGTGCCAGTATAGGGGGGGGCCGGACTGAAGCTTTCTTT	CASIGGGRTEAFF